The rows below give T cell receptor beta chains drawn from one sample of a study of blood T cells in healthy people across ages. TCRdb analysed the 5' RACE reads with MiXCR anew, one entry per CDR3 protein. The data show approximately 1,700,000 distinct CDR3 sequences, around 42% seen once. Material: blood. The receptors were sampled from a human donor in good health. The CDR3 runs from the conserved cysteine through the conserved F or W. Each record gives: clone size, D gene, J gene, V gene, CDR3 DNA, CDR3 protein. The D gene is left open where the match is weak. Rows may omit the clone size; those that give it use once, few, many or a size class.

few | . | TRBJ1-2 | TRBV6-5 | TGTGCCAGCAGTTACGGCAACAACTATGGCTACACCTTC | CASSYGNNYGYTF
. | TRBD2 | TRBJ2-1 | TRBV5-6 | TGTGCCAGCAGTACGGGGAGGGATGAGCAGTTCTTC | CASSTGRDEQFF
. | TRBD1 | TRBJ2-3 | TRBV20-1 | TGCAGTGCTAATTACCGGGACAGGAGCACAGATACGCAGTATTTT | CSANYRDRSTDTQYF
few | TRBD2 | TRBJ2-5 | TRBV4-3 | TGCGCCAGCAGCCAAGATAGGGCGGGGGGCCGGGAGACCCAGTACTTC | CASSQDRAGGRETQYF
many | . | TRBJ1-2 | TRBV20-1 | TGCAGTGCTAACAACTTACGCTATGGCTACACCTTC | CSANNLRYGYTF
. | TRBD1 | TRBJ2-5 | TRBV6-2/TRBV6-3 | TGTGCCAGCAGCGGACAGGTCCAAGAGACCCAGTACTTC | CASSGQVQETQYF
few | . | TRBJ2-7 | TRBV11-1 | TGTGCCAGCAGCTTCCGAGTCACCTCCTACGAGCAGTACTTC | CASSFRVTSYEQYF
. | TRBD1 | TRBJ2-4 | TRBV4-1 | TGCGCCAGCAGCCAAGGATGGTTGAAAGGGGGCTACTCCAATCTAAACATTCAGTACTTC | CASSQGWLKGGYSNLNIQYF
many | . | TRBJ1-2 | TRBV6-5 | TGTGCCAGCAGCCCCAGGGTCGGCTATGGCTACACCTTC | CASSPRVGYGYTF
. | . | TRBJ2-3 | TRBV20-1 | TGCAGTGCTAGATCTGACAGGGAGGGCACAGATACGCAGTATTTT | CSARSDREGTDTQYF
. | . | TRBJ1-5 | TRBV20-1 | TGCAGTGCTAGAGAGCGGAGCAATCAGCCCCAGCATTTT | CSARERSNQPQHF
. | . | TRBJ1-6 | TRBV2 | TGTGCCAGCAGTGGTCAAACGTATAATTCACCCCTCCACTTT | CASSGQTYNSPLHF
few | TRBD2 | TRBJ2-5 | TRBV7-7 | TGTGCTAGCAGCCACGGGGGGTCAGGAGTGGAGACCCAGTACTTC | CASSHGGSGVETQYF
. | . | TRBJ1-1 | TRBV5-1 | TGCGCCAGCAGCGCAACCCTACCCGGAGGGCACACTGAAGCTTTCTTT | CASSATLPGGHTEAFF
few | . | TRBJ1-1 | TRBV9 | TGTGCCAGCAGCGTAAACTCTGGGGACACTGAAGCTTTCTTT | CASSVNSGDTEAFF
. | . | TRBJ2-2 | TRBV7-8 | TGTGCCAGCAGCTTCTTTCGGTCGAGGGTGCCCGGGGAGCTGTTTTTT | CASSFFRSRVPGELFF
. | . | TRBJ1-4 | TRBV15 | TGTGCCACCAGCAGAGATCGGGGTACAACTAATGAAAAACTGTTTTTT | CATSRDRGTTNEKLFF
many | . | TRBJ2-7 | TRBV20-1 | TGCAGTGCCATGAGTTCCTACGAGCAGTACTTC | CSAMSSYEQYF
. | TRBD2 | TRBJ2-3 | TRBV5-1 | TGCGCCAGCAGCTCGACGCCGGGACTAAGACATTTTCATGATACGCAGTATTTT | CASSSTPGLRHFHDTQYF
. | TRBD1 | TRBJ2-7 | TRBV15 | TGTGCCACCAGCAGTCGGACAGGGGTTTCCTACAAGCAGTACTTC | CATSSRTGVSYKQYF
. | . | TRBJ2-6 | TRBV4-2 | TGTGCCAGCAGCCAAGTGGGAGTATCTGGGGCCGACGTCCTGACTTTC | CASSQVGVSGADVLTF
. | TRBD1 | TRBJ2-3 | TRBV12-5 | TGTGCTAGTGGCTTGGGGACAGGGGGCAGAAGGAAGACGCAGTATTTT | CASGLGTGGRRKTQYF
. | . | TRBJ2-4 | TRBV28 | TGTGCCAGCAGTCCCTCGCCCTGGGAGCAGTACTTC | CASSPSPWEQYF
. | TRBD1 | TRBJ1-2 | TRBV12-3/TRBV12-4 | TGTGCCAGCAGGACAGGGGACGCGATCCTTAACTATGGCTACACCTTC | CASRTGDAILNYGYTF
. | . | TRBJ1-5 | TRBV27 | TGTGCCAGCACCCAGAACGGGGGGCGGCTTCAGCCCCAGCATTTT | CASTQNGGRLQPQHF
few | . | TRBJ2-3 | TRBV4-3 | TGCGCCAGCAGCCAGGAGACAGGATTCACAGATACGCAGTATTTT | CASSQETGFTDTQYF
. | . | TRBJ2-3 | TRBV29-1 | TGCAGCGTTGGAGGGGGGCGGTGGCATAGAGAGCAGTATTTT | CSVGGGRWHREQYF
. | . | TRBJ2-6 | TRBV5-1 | TGCGCCAGCAGCTTCCCCAGAACTAGCTCTGGGGCCAACGTCCTGACTTTC | CASSFPRTSSGANVLTF
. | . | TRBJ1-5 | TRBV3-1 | TGTGCCAGCAGCCAAGATCCGGGGCAGCCCCAGCATTTT | CASSQDPGQPQHF
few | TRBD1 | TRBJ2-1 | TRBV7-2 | TGTGCCAGCAGCTTAGTAGGGGGCTACTACAATGAGCAGTTCTTC | CASSLVGGYYNEQFF
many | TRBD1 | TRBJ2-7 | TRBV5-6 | TGTGCCAGCAGCTTGGTGGACAGGGAGTACGAGCAGTACTTC | CASSLVDREYEQYF
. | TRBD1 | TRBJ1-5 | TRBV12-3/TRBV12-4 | TGTGCCAGCAGGAACACAGGGGAACGGCAGCCCCAGCATTTT | CASRNTGERQPQHF
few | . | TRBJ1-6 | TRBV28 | TGTGCCAGCAGTTTGGGTAATGGCGATTCACCCCTCCACTTT | CASSLGNGDSPLHF
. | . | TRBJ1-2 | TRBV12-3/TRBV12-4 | TGTGCCAGCAGTTTAAAAGAGGGCGGACGAGGTGGCTACACCTTC | CASSLKEGGRGGYTF
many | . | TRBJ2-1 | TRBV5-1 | TGCGCCAGCAGCTTGGGTACAGGTCGGAATGAGCAGTTCTTC | CASSLGTGRNEQFF